The 6 T cell receptor beta chains given below trace back to one sample, sequenced in a study of radiotherapy plus CTLA-4 blockade in lung cancer. Measured with immunoSEQ multiplex PCR; TCRdb has only the in-frame clones, and not every one. The sample contains tens of thousands of clones, approximately 80% of which appear only once. The material was peripheral blood, obtained from a patient treated with radiotherapy plus ipilimumab. The origin of the receptors is a human donor with non-small cell lung cancer who had a complete response to radiotherapy plus ipilimumab.

The chain links TRBV10-3 to TRBJ1-5, with D hard to call. The V and J ends lost 1 base and 2 bases respectively, with 9 bases between them. Per the germline V gene, CDR1 is ENHRY and CDR2 is SYGVKD. The CDR3 is 15 amino acids. The CDR3: CAISEYGTGNQPQHF. The DNA of the CDR3 is TGTGCCATCAGTGAGTATGGAACGGGCAATCAGCCCCAGCATTTT.

The chain recombines TRBV9 with TRBJ1-2; D remains unclear. Trimming shortened V by 4 bases and J by 1 base, and 11 bases separated the two germline ends. Germline CDR1 reads SGDLS; CDR2 reads YYNGEE. This CDR3 region has 14 residues. CDR3 DNA sequence: TGTGCCAGCAGCTCGACGGTTTTTAACTATGGCTACACCTTC. Protein: CASSSTVFNYGYTF. Drawing the rest from reference TRBV9 and TRBJ1-2, the complete variable domain is DSGVTQTPKHLITATGQRVTLRCSPRSGDLSVYWYQQSLDQGLQFLIQYYNGEERAKGNILERFSAQQFPDLHSELNLSSLELGDSALYFCASSSTVFNYGYTFGSGTRLTVV.

The chain is built from TRBV6-6 and TRBJ2-7; 8 nucleotides align to TRBD2. The germline V gene encodes CDR1 MNHNY and CDR2 SVGAGI (reference sequence). The V gene end was trimmed by 6 bases and the J gene end by 1 base; junction bases not matched to a gene: 8. The CDR3 covers 15 residues. The CDR3 is CASRPGLAQSYEQYV. In DNA, the CDR3 is TGTGCCAGCAGACCAGGACTAGCCCAATCCTACGAGCAGTACGTC.

This chain's CDR3 is CASSLGGPTWPQHF. The CDR3 DNA reads as TGTGCCAGCAGCTTAGGGGGGCCCACGTGGCCCCAGCATTTT. The rearrangement links TRBV7-9 to TRBJ1-5, with D maybe TRBD1 (6 bases). The V end was cut by 1 base, the J end by 9 bases, with 13 bases between. The CDR3 is 14 residues long. The germline gives CDR1 SEHNR, CDR2 FQNEAQ (reference sequence).

This clone showed up just a few times. V usage is TRBV6-5 and J usage is TRBJ1-2; D not resolved. Germline CDR1 MNHEY, CDR2 SVGAGI. V was pared by 5 bases and J by 13 bases, with 11 bases between. This CDR3 is 10 amino acids long. This CDR3 is CASSEDHPTF. CDR3 nucleotides: TGTGCCAGCAGTGAAGACCACCCCACCTTC.

This chain joins TRBV15 and TRBJ2-5; no reliable D call. This CDR3 is built from 12 residues. V dropped 0 bases and J dropped 4 bases, with 3 bases sitting between them. From germline, CDR1 is LNHNV and CDR2 YYDKDF (reference sequence). CDR3 nucleotides: TGTGCCACCAGCAGAGATCGAGAGACCCAGTACTTC. This translates into CATSRDRETQYF.